The clone carrying this TCR beta chain was detected many times. Amplification of TCR beta CDR3 regions was performed using RNA transcripts as template. TCR CDR3 regions were first amplified by RT-PCR with HTBI primers. One entry per CDR3 protein results from TCRdb running MiXCR on the multiplex PCR reads. The table has about 720,000 distinct CDR3 sequences, about 16% seen once. This sample was taken from a study of T cells in Graves' hyperthyroidism and ophthalmopathy. Thyroid ultrasound and orbital computed tomography, with clinical symptoms and serum thyroxine and TRAb, informed diagnoses. This CDR3 contains 15 residues. Germline lookup yields CDR1 SGHTA and CDR2 FQGTGA. With 1 base removed from V and 7 bases from J, the gap between germline ends came to 14 bases.

This sequence was found in a man aged 18 to 35 with Graves' hyperthyroidism. V is TRBV7-3 and J is TRBJ2-1; D may be TRBD1 or TRBD2 (5 bases each). Sequences were obtained from blood. DNA for the CDR3: TGTGCCAGCAGCTTAAATCTGGGGGTAAAAAATGAGCAGTTCTTC. Translating gives CASSLNLGVKNEQFF. The complete variable domain, with remaining parts taken from reference TRBV7-3 and TRBJ2-1, reads GAGVSQTPSNKVTEKGKYVELRCDPISGHTALYWYRQSLGQGPEFLIYFQGTGAADDSGLPNDRFFAVRPEGSVSTLKIQRTERGDSAVYLCASSLNLGVKNEQFFGPGTRLTVL.